A selection of T cell receptor beta chains follows, all from one sample in a study of T-cell memory formation after mild COVID-19. TCRdb called the 5' RACE reads again in MiXCR, with one record for every CDR3 protein. The data contain just under 550,000 distinct CDR3 sequences, over 20% of them seen just once; the ten biggest clones take up roughly an eighth. The specimen was PBMCs or a T cell subset sorted from them (not recorded which). The receptors shown here come from an adult woman who had mild COVID-19 (a few samples of this study predate the infection). Cell type and time point are not known. CDR3s include the opening cysteine and the closing phenylalanine or tryptophan. A D gene is named only where the DNA matches it firmly. The size of a clone is reported for some rows only, either as once, few or many, or as a class for expanded clones.

j_gene,abundance,len,v_gene,d_gene,CDR3nt,CDR3aa
TRBJ2-3,NA,11,TRBV7-9,NA,TGTGCCACCGTATTCACAGATACGCAGTATTTT,CATVFTDTQYF
TRBJ2-3,few,17,TRBV6-6,TRBD2,TGTGCCAGCAGTTACCTCCCTAGCGGGGGGGCGGAAGATACGCAGTATTTT,CASSYLPSGGAEDTQYF
TRBJ2-7,few,14,TRBV11-2,NA,TGTGCCAGCAGCACCCCGGGACAAAACTACGAGCAGTACTTC,CASSTPGQNYEQYF
TRBJ1-6,NA,14,TRBV9,NA,TGTGCCAGCAGCGTATTAACGGATAATTCACCCCTCCACTTT,CASSVLTDNSPLHF
TRBJ2-1,NA,15,TRBV3-1,TRBD2,TGTGCCAGCAGCCAATCGCTAGCGGGAGGCAATGAGCAGTTCTTC,CASSQSLAGGNEQFF
TRBJ2-3,NA,13,TRBV6-5,NA,TGTGCCAGCAGGGAACGGACTGCAGGTACGCAGTATTTT,CASRERTAGTQYF
TRBJ1-1,NA,15,TRBV12-3/TRBV12-4,NA,TGTGCCAGCAGTACGGGTAATGTGTGGAACACTGAAGCTTTCTTT,CASSTGNVWNTEAFF
TRBJ2-4,NA,16,TRBV29-1,TRBD1,TGCAGCGTGGGTCCCGGGACAGGGGGAGGTAGAAACATTCAGTACTTC,CSVGPGTGGGRNIQYF
TRBJ1-1,few,14,TRBV2,NA,TGTGCCAGCAGTGTTTGGGACGTGAACACTGAAGCTTTCTTT,CASSVWDVNTEAFF
TRBJ2-7,NA,16,TRBV12-3/TRBV12-4,TRBD2,TGTGCCAGCAGTTCCCGGGAGGGAATAAATACCTACGAGCAGTACTTC,CASSSREGINTYEQYF
TRBJ2-2,NA,14,TRBV18,TRBD2,TGTGCCAGCTCAACTAGCGACGCCACCGGGGAGCTGTTTTTT,CASSTSDATGELFF